This T cell receptor (beta chain) was obtained from a study of T cell repertoires in cytomegalovirus infection. Whole-study context: Both a matching HLA type and CMV infection were indicated by public TCR beta signatures.

This clonotype was detected only a few times. As yet, its antigen is unknown. Each CDR3 protein gets one entry after TCRdb re-called the reads with MiXCR. In the table there are over 250,000 distinct CDR3 sequences, less than 25% of which are singletons. Germline lookup yields CDR1 SGHRS and CDR2 YFSETQ. The CDR3 runs 14 residues. Trimming cost V 4 bases and J 5 bases, with 15 bases left between them. The clonotype was recovered from a human donor in good health (CMV status not recorded). Some clones in this sample may be carry-over from other donors' samples. The genes are TRBV5-1 and TRBJ2-5, with D perhaps given as TRBD1 or TRBD2 (6 bases each). The sample here was cultured PBMCs, taken from culture after CMV antigen stimulation. As DNA, the CDR3 is TGCGCCAGCAGCCCCCGGGGGCAGGGGGAGACCCAGTACTTC. Translation: CASSPRGQGETQYF.